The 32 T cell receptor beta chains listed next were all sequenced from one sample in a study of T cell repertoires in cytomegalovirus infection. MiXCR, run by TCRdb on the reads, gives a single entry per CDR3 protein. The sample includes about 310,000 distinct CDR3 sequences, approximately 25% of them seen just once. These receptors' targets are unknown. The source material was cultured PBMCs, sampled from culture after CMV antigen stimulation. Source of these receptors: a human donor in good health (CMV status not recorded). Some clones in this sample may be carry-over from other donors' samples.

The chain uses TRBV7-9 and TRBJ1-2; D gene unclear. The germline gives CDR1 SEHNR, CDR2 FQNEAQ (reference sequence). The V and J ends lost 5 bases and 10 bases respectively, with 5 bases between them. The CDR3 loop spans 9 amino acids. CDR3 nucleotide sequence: TGTGCCAGCAGCCAGAACTACACCTTC. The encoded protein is CASSQNYTF.

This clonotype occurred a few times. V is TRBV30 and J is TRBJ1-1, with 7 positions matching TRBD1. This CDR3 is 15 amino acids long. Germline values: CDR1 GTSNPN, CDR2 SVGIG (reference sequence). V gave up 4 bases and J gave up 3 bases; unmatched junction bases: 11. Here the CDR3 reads CAWNKPGGRYTEAFF. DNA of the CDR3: TGTGCCTGGAACAAGCCAGGGGGACGGTACACTGAAGCTTTCTTT. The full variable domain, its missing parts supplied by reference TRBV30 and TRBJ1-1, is SQTIHQWPATLVQPVGSPLSLECTVEGTSNPNLYWYRQAAGRGLQLLFYSVGIGQISSEVPQNLSASRPQDRQFILSSKKLLLSDSGFYLCAWNKPGGRYTEAFFGQGTRLTVV.

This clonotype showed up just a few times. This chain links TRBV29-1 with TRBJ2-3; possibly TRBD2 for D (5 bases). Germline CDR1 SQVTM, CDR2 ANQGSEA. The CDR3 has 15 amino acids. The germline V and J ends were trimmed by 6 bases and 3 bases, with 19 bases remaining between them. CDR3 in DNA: TGCAGCGTCTTTATAGTCCCAAGAGGGACAGATACGCAGTATTTT. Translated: CSVFIVPRGTDTQYF.

In DNA, the CDR3 is TGTGCCAGCAGCGACCCGGCAGGGCGAGGTGAAAAACTGTTTTTT. It codes for CASSDPAGRGEKLFF. The chain has TRBV2 and TRBJ1-4; D perhaps matches TRBD1 (5 bases). This CDR3 has 15 residues. Trimming shortened V by 6 bases and J by 7 bases, and 18 bases separated the two germline ends. From germline, CDR1 is SNHLY and CDR2 FYNNEI.

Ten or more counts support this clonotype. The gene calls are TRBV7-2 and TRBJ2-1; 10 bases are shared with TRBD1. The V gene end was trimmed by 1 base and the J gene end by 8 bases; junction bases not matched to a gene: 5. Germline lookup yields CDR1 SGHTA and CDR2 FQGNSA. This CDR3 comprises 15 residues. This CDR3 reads CASSLGTGGSDEQFF. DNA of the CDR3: TGTGCCAGCAGCTTAGGGACAGGGGGGTCGGATGAGCAGTTCTTC. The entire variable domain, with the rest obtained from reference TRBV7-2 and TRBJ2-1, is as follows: GAGVSQSPSNKVTEKGKDVELRCDPISGHTALYWYRQSLGQGLEFLIYFQGNSAPDKSGLPSDRFSAERTGGSVSTLTIQRTQQEDSAVYLCASSLGTGGSDEQFFGPGTRLTVL.

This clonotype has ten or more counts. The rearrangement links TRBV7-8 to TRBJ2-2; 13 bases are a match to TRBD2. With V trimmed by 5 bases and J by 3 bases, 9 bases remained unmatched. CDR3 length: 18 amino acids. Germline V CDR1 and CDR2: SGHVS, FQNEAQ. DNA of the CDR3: TGTGCCAGCAGCCTCGAACTAGCGGGAGGGACGGACACCGGGGAGCTGTTTTTT. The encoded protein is CASSLELAGGTDTGELFF.

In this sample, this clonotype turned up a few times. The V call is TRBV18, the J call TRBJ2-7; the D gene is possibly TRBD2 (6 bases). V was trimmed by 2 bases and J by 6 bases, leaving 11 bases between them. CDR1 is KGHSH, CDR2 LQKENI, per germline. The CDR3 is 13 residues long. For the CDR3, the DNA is TGTGCCAGCTCACCAGGCGGGACGGTCGAGCAGTACTTC. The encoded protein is CASSPGGTVEQYF. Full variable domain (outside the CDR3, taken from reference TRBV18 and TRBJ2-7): NAGVMQNPRHLVRRRGQEARLRCSPMKGHSHVYWYRQLPEEGLKFMVYLQKENIIDESGMPKERFSAEFPKEGPSILRIQQVVRGDSAAYFCASSPGGTVEQYFGPGTRLTVT.

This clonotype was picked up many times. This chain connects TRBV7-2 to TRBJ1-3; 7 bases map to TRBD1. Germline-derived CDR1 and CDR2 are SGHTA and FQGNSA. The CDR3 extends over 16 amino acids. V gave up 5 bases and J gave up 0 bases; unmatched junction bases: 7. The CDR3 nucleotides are TGTGCCAGCAGCCGGGGACAGTTAAGCTCTGGAAACACCATATATTTT. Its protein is CASSRGQLSSGNTIYF.

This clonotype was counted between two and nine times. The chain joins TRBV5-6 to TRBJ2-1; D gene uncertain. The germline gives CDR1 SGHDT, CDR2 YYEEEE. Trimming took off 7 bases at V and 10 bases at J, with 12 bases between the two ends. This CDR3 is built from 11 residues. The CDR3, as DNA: TGTGCCAGCCATCTCAACACGGAGCAGTTCTTC. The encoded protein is CASHLNTEQFF.

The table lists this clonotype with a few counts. The CDR3 DNA reads as TGTGCCAGCCGTCGGTTGGTCGGGGGCAGCTCCTACAATGAGCAGTTCTTC. Translating gives CASRRLVGGSSYNEQFF. This chain links TRBV6-1 with TRBJ2-1; D may match TRBD1 or TRBD2 (6 bases each). V was shortened by 8 bases and J by 0 bases, with 20 bases between the two germline ends. The CDR3 is made up of 17 amino acids. The germline V gene encodes CDR1 MNHNS and CDR2 SASEGT.

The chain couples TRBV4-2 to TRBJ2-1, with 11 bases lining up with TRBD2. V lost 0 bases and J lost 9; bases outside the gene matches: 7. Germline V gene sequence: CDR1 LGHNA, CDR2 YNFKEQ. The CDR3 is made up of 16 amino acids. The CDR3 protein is CASSQETSGKEAEQFF. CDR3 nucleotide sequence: TGTGCCAGCAGCCAAGAGACTAGCGGGAAGGAGGCTGAGCAGTTCTTC.

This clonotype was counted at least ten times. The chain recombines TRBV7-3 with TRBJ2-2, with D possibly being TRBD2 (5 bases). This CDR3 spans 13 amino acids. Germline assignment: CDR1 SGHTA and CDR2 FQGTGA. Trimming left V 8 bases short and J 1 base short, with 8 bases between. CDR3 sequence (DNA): TGTGCCAGCGGACTTCTGAACACCGGGGAGCTGTTTTTT. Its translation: CASGLLNTGELFF.

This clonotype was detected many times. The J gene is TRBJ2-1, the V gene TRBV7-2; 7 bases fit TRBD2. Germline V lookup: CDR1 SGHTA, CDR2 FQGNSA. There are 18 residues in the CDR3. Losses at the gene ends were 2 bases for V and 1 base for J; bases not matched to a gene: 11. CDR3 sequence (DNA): TGTGCCAGCAGCTTATTCGTAGCGAAGGGAGGGTCCTACAATGAGCAGTTCTTC. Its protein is CASSLFVAKGGSYNEQFF.

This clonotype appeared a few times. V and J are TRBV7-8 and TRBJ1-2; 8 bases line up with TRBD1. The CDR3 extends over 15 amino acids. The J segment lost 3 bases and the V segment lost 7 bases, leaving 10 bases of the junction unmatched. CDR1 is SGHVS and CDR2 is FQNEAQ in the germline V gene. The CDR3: CASTTSQGGDYGYTF. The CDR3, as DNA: TGTGCCAGCACCACGTCACAGGGGGGGGACTATGGCTACACCTTC.

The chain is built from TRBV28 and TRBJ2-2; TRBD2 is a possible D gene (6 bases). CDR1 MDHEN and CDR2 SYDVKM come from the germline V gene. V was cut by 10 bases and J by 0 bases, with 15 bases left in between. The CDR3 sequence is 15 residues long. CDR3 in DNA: TGTGCCACCCTTAGGCGGGGCGCGAACACCGGGGAGCTGTTTTTT. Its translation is CATLRRGANTGELFF.

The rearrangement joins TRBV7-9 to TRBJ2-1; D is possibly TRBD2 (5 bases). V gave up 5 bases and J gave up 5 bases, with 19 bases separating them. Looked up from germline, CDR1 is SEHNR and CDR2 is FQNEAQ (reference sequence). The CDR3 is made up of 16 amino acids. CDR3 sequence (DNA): TGTGCCAGCAGCCCCCCCCCGGAGCGGAGCAACAATGAGCAGTTCTTC. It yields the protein CASSPPPERSNNEQFF. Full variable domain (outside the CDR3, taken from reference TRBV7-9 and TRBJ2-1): DTGVSQNPRHKITKRGQNVTFRCDPISEHNRLYWYRQTLGQGPEFLTYFQNEAQLEKSRLLSDRFSAERPKGSFSTLEIQRTEQGDSAMYLCASSPPPERSNNEQFFGPGTRLTVL.

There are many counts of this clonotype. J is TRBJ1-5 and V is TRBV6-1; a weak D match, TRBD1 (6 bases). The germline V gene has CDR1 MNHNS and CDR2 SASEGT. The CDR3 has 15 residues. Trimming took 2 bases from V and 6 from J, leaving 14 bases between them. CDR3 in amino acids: CASSELHRVRQPQHF. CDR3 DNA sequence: TGTGCCAGCAGTGAACTTCACAGGGTCCGTCAGCCCCAGCATTTT.

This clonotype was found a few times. CDR3 amino acids: CSARGGVNTEAFF. In DNA form, the CDR3 reads TGCAGTGCTAGGGGTGGTGTGAACACTGAAGCTTTCTTT. The gene calls are TRBV20-1 and TRBJ1-1; D gene unclear. The CDR3 is 13 amino acids. Trimming cost V 3 bases and J 0 bases, with 8 bases left between them. Germline V lookup: CDR1 DFQATT, CDR2 SNEGSKA (reference sequence).

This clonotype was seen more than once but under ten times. CDR3 coding DNA: TGTGCCAGCGAAGTTACTGGGGCCAACGTCCTGACTTTC. This gives the protein CASEVTGANVLTF. The V call is TRBV6-2 or TRBV6-3, the J call TRBJ2-6; D gene ambiguous. Germline-derived CDR1 and CDR2 are MNHEY and SVGEGT. Trimming stripped 8 bases from V and 2 bases from J, with 7 bases between. The CDR3 extends over 13 amino acids.

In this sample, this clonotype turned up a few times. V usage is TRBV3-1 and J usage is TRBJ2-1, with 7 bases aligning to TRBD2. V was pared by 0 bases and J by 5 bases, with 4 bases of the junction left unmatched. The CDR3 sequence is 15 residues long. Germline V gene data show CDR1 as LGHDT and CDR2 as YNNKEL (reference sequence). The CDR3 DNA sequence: TGTGCCAGCAGCCAAGAGAGACTAGCTGACAATGAGCAGTTCTTC. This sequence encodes CASSQERLADNEQFF.

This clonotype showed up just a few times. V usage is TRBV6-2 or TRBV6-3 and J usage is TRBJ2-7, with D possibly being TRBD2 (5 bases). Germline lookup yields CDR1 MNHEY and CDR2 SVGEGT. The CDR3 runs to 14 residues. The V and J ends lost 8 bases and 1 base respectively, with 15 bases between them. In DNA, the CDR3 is TGTGCCAGCTTGAGAATGAGGGAGTCCTACGAGCAGTACTTC. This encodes CASLRMRESYEQYF.

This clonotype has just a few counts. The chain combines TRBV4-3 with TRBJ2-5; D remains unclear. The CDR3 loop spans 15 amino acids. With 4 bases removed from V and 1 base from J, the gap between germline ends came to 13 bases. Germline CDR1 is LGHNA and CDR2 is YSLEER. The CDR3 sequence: CASSPQFGPQETQYF. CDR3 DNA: TGCGCCAGCAGCCCACAATTCGGGCCCCAAGAGACCCAGTACTTC.

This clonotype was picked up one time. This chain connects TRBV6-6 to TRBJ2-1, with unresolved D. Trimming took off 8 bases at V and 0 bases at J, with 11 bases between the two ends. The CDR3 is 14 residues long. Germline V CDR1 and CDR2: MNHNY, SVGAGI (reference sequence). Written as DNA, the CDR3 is TGTGCCAGCCATGCGGTTACCTCCTACAATGAGCAGTTCTTC. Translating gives CASHAVTSYNEQFF.

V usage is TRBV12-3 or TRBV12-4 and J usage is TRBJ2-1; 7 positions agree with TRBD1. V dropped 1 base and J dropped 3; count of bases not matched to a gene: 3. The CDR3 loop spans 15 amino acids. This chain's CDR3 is CASSLVTGIYNEQFF. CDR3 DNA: TGTGCCAGCAGTTTAGTGACAGGGATCTACAATGAGCAGTTCTTC.

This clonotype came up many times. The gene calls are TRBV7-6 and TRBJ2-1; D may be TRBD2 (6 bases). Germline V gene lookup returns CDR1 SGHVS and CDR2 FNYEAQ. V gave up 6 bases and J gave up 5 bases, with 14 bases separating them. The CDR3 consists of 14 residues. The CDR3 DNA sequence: TGTGCCAGCAGTTCGGAGGGGTGGGACAATGAGCAGTTCTTC. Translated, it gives CASSSEGWDNEQFF.

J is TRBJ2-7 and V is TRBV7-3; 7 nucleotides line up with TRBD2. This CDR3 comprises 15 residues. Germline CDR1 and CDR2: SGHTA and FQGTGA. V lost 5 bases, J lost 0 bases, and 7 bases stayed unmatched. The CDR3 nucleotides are TGTGCCAGCAGCCCAAGCGGGGCCCCCTCCTACGAGCAGTACTTC. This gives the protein CASSPSGAPSYEQYF.

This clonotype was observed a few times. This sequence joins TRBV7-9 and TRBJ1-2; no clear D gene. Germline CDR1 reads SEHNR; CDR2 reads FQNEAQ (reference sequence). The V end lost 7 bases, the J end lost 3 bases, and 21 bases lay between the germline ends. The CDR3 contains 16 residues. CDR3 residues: CASTPAAATYDYGYTF. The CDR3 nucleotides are TGTGCCAGCACCCCGGCCGCGGCAACCTACGACTATGGCTACACCTTC.

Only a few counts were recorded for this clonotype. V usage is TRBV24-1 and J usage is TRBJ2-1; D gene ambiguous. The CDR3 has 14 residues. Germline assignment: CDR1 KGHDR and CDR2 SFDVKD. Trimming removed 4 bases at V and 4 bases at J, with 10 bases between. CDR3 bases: TGTGCCACCAGTGACTGGGCCCCTTACAATGAGCAGTTCTTC. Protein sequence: CATSDWAPYNEQFF.

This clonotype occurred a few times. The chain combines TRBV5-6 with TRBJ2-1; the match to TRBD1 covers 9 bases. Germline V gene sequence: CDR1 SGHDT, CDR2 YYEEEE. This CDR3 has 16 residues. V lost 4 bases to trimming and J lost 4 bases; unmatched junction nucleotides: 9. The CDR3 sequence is CASSGGQGIWYNEQFF. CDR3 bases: TGTGCCAGCAGCGGGGGACAGGGAATTTGGTACAATGAGCAGTTCTTC.

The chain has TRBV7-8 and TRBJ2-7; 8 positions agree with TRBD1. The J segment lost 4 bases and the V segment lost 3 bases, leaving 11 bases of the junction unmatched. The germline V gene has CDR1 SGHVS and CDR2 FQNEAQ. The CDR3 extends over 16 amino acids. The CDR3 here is CASSFARQGARYEQYF. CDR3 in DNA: TGTGCCAGCAGCTTTGCGCGGCAGGGGGCGCGTTACGAGCAGTACTTC. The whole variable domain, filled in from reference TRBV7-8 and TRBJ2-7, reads GAGVSQSPRYKVAKRGQDVALRCDPISGHVSLFWYQQALGQGPEFLTYFQNEAQLDKSGLPSDRFFAERPEGSVSTLKIQRTQQEDSAVYLCASSFARQGARYEQYFGPGTRLTVT.

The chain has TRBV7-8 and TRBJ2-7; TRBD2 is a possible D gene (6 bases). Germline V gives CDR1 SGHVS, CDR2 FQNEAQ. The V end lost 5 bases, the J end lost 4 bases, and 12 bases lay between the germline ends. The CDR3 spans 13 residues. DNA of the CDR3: TGTGCCAGCAGCCCGCGGGCGGGGTACGAGCAGTACGTC. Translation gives CASSPRAGYEQYV.

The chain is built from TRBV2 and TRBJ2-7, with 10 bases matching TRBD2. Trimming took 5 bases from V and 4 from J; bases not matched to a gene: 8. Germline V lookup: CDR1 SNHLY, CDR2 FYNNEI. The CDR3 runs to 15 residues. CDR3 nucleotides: TGTGCCAGCAGTTTGGGACTAGCGAGTTTTTACGAGCAGTACGTC. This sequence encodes CASSLGLASFYEQYV.